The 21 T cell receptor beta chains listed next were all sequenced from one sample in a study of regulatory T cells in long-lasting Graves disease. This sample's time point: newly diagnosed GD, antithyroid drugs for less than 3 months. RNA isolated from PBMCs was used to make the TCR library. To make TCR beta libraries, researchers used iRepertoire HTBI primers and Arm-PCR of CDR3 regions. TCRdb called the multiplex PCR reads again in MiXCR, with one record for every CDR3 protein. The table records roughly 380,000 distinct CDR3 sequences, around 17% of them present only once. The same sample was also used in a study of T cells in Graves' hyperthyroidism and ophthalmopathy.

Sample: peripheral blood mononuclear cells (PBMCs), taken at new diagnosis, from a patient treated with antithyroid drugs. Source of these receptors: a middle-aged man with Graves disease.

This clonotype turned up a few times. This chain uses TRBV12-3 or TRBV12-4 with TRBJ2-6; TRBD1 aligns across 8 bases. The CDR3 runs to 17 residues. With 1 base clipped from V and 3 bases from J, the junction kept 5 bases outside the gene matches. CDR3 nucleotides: TGTGCCAGCAGTTTAGGGACAGGGTTCAGTGGGGCCAACGTCCTGACTTTC. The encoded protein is CASSLGTGFSGANVLTF.

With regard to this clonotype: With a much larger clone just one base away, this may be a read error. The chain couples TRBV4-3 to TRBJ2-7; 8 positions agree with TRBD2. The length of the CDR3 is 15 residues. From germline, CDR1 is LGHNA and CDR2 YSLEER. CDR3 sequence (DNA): TGCGCCAGCAGCCAAGAAAGTAGCGGGGTCTACGGGCAGTACTTC. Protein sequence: CASSQESSGVYGQYF.

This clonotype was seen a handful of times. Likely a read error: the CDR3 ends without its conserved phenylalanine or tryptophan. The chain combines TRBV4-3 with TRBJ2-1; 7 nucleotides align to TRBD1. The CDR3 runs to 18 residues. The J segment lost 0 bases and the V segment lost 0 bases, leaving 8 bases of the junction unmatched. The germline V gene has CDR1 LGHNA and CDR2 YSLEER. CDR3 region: CASSQEAQGLVSYNEQFS. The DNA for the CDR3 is TGCGCCAGCAGCCAAGAGGCACAGGGGCTGGTCTCCTACAATGAGCAGTTCTCC.

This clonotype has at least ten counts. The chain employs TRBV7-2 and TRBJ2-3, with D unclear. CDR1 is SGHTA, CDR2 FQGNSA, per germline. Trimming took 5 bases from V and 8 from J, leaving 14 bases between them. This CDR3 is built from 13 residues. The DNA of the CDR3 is TGTGCCAGCAGCCGTCCGGTAGTTGGTACGCAGTATTTT. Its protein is CASSRPVVGTQYF. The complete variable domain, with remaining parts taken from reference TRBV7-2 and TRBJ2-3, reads GAGVSQSPSNKVTEKGKDVELRCDPISGHTALYWYRQSLGQGLEFLIYFQGNSAPDKSGLPSDRFSAERTGGSVSTLTIQRTQQEDSAVYLCASSRPVVGTQYFGPGTRLTVL.

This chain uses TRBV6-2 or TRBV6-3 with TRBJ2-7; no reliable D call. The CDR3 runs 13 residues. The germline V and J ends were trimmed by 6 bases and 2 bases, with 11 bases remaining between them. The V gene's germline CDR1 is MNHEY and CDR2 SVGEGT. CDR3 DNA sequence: TGTGCCAGCAGGAAGAACATCGCCTACGAGCAGTACTTC. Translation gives CASRKNIAYEQYF.

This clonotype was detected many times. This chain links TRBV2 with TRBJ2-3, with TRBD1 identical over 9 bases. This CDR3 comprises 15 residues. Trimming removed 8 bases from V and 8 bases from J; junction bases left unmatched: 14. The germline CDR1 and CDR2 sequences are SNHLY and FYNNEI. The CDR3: CASGAWTGAQGTQYF. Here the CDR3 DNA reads TGTGCCAGCGGGGCTTGGACAGGGGCTCAGGGTACGCAGTATTTT. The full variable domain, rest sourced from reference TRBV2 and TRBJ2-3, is EPEVTQTPSHQVTQMGQEVILRCVPISNHLYFYWYRQILGQKVEFLVSFYNNEISEKSEIFDDQFSVERPDGSNFTLKIRSTKLEDSAMYFCASGAWTGAQGTQYFGPGTRLTVL.

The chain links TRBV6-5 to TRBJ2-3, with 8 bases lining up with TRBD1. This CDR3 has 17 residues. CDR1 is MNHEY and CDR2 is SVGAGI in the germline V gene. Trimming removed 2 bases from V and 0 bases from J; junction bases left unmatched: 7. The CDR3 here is CASSYPSDRESTDTQYF. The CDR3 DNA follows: TGTGCCAGCAGTTACCCTTCGGACAGGGAAAGCACAGATACGCAGTATTTT.

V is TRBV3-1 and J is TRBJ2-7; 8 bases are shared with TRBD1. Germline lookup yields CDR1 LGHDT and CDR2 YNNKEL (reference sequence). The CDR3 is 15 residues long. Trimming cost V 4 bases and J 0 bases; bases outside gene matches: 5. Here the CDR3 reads CASSPWDRSSYEQYF. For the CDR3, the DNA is TGTGCCAGCAGCCCCTGGGACAGGTCCTCCTACGAGCAGTACTTC.

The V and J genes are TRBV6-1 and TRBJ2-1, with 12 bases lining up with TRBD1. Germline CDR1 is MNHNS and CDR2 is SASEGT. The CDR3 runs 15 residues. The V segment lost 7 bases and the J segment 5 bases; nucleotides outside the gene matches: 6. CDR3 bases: TGTGCCAGCAATCCGGGACAGGGGGCCCACAATGAGCAGTTCTTC. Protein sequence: CASNPGQGAHNEQFF.

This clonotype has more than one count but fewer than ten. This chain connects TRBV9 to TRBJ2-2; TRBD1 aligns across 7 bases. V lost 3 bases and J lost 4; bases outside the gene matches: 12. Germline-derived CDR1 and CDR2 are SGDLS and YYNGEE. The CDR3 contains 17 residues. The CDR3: CASSGSPGQWITGELFF. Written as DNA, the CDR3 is TGTGCCAGCAGCGGGTCACCGGGACAGTGGATCACCGGGGAGCTGTTTTTT.

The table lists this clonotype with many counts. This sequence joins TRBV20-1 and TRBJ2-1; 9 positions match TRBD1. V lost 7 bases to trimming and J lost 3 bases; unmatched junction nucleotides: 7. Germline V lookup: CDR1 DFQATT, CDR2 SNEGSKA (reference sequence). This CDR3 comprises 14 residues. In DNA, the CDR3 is TGCAGTGTAGGCCGGGACAGGGACTACAATGAGCAGTTCTTC. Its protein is CSVGRDRDYNEQFF.

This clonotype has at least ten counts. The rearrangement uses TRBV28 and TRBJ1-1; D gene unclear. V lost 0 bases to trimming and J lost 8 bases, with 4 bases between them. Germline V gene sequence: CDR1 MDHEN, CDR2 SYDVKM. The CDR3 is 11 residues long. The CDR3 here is CASSLWGEAFF. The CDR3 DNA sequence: TGTGCCAGCAGTTTATGGGGGGAAGCTTTCTTT.

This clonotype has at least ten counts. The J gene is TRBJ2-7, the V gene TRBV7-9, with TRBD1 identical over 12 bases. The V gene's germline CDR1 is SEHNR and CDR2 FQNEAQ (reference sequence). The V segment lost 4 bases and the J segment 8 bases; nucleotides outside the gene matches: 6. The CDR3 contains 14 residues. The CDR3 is CASSSARDRGQQYF. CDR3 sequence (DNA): TGTGCCAGCAGCTCCGCCCGGGACAGGGGGCAGCAGTACTTC.

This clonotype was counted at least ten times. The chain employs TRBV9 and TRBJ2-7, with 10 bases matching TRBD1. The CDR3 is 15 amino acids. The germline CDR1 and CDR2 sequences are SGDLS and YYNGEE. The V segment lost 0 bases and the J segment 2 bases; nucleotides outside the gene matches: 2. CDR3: CASSVAGTGAYEQYF. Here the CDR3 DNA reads TGTGCCAGCAGCGTAGCCGGGACAGGGGCCTACGAGCAGTACTTC.

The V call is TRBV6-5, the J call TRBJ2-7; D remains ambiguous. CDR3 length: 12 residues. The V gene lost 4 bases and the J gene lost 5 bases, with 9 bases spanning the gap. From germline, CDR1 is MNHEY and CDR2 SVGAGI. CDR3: CASSFVGNEQYF. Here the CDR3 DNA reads TGTGCCAGCAGTTTCGTAGGAAACGAGCAGTACTTC.

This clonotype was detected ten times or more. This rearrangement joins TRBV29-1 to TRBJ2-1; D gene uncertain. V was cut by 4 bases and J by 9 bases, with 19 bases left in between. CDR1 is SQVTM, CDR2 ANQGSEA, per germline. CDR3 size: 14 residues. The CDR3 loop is CSVAKSGVGSEQFF. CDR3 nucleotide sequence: TGCAGCGTTGCAAAAAGTGGGGTGGGGTCTGAGCAGTTCTTC.

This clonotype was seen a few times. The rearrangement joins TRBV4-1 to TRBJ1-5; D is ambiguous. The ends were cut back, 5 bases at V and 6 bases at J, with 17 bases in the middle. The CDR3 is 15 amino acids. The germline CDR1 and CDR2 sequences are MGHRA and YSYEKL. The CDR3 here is CASSIAFSGGQPQHF. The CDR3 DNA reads TGCGCCAGCAGCATAGCTTTCAGTGGCGGTCAGCCCCAGCATTTT.

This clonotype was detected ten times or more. CDR3 loop: CASSPGTGDNGYTF. CDR3 nucleotides: TGTGCCAGCTCACCCGGAACAGGGGACAATGGCTACACCTTC. The V call is TRBV18, the J call TRBJ1-2; 7 bases line up with TRBD1. J was trimmed by 6 bases and V by 3 bases; bases with no gene match: 7. Germline-derived CDR1 and CDR2 are KGHSH and LQKENI. This CDR3 spans 14 amino acids. Full variable domain (remainder filled in from reference TRBV18 and TRBJ1-2): NAGVMQNPRHLVRRRGQEARLRCSPMKGHSHVYWYRQLPEEGLKFMVYLQKENIIDESGMPKERFSAEFPKEGPSILRIQQVVRGDSAAYFCASSPGTGDNGYTFGSGTRLTVV.

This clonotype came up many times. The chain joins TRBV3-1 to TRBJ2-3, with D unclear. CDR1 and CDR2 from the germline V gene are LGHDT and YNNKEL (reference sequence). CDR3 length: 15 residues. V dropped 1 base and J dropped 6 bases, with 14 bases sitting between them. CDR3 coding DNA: TGTGCCAGCAGCCAAGGGCACATTAAAGGGGATACGCAGTATTTT. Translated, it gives CASSQGHIKGDTQYF.

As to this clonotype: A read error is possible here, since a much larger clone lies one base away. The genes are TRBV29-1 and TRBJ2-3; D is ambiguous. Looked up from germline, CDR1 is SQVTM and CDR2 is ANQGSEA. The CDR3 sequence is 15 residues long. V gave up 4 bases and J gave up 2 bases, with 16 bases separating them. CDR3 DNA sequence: TGCAGCGTTGTCAGGAATATGTGGGACACAGATACGCAGTATTTT. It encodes CSVVRNMWDTDTQYF.

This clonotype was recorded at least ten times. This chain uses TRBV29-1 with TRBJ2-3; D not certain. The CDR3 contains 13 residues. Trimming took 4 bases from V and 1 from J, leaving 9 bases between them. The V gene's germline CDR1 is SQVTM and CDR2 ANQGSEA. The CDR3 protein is CSVVLTGTDTQYF. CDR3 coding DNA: TGCAGCGTTGTGTTGACGGGCACAGATACGCAGTATTTT.